These 28 T cell receptor beta chains were sequenced from one sample in a study of blood T cell repertoires in COVID-19. The assay was immunoSEQ multiplex PCR, and TCRdb's table has in-frame clones only and misses some. The repertoire holds 130,000 to 150,000 clones, with approximately 86% as singletons. The material sequenced was PBMCs or T cells enriched from blood (not recorded which). The receptor set was obtained from a woman aged 40 to 50 who had been exposed to COVID-19.

The rearrangement uses TRBV5-1 and TRBJ2-7, with TRBD1 matching over 10 bases. There are 15 residues in the CDR3. The germline CDR1 and CDR2 sequences are SGHRS and YFSETQ. V was clipped by 4 bases and J by 3 bases; unmatched bases: 7. This chain's CDR3 is CASSAGTGAIYEQYF. The DNA for the CDR3 is TGCGCCAGCAGCGCCGGGACAGGGGCGATCTACGAGCAGTACTTC.

V is TRBV29-1 and J is TRBJ1-2, with D hard to call. The CDR3 totals 13 residues. V dropped 4 bases and J dropped 3 bases, with 12 bases sitting between them. Germline CDR1 and CDR2: SQVTM and ANQGSEA. CDR3 in amino acids: CSVAVTKDYGYTF. The DNA for the CDR3 is TGCAGCGTTGCGGTGACAAAGGACTATGGCTACACCTTC.

CDR3 sequence: CASSVLTGGNTEAFF. In nucleotides, the CDR3 is TGTGCCAGCAGCGTATTGACAGGGGGGAACACTGAAGCTTTCTTT. The gene calls are TRBV9 and TRBJ1-1; 9 positions agree with TRBD1. CDR1 SGDLS and CDR2 YYNGEE come from the germline V gene. This CDR3 has 15 amino acids. V lost 1 base and J lost 1; bases outside the gene matches: 2.

The chain uses TRBV5-1 and TRBJ2-2, with TRBD1 as a possible D gene (5 bases). The CDR3 runs to 15 residues. In germline, CDR1 is SGHRS, CDR2 YFSETQ. V was trimmed by 5 bases and J by 3 bases, leaving 14 bases between them. CDR3 sequence (DNA): TGCGCCAGCAGACCACAGGTAGTGGACACCGGGGAGCTGTTTTTT. Translated: CASRPQVVDTGELFF.

J is TRBJ2-3 and V is TRBV6-5, with TRBD2 matching over 7 bases. V was clipped by 4 bases and J by 9 bases; unmatched bases: 16. This CDR3 spans 16 amino acids. Germline V gene data show CDR1 as MNHEY and CDR2 as SVGAGI. CDR3: CASSFNGGIQTVTQYF. CDR3 nucleotide sequence: TGTGCCAGCAGTTTTAACGGGGGGATCCAGACTGTGACGCAGTATTTT.

This clone was seen once. The chain links TRBV5-5 to TRBJ1-1; no firm D call. The CDR3 runs 13 residues. V was trimmed by 2 bases and J by 2 bases, leaving 7 bases between them. CDR1 SGHKS and CDR2 YYEKEE come from the germline V gene (reference sequence). CDR3 bases: TGTGCCAGCAGCTTCGCGGATAACACTGAAGCTTTCTTT. This translates into CASSFADNTEAFF.

Concerning this clone: The junction and the germline gene differ at one end; a read error may be behind it. The chain links TRBV29-1 to TRBJ2-1; 11 nucleotides match TRBD2. Germline CDR1 and CDR2: SQVTM and ANQGSEA. This CDR3 contains 15 residues. CDR3 loop: CSGEGGGLAVNEQFF. In DNA form, the CDR3 reads TGCAGCGGTGAAGGAGGGGGACTAGCGGTCAATGAGCAGTTCTTC.

V usage is TRBV27 and J usage is TRBJ1-4; weak D call: TRBD1 (5 bases). The CDR3 runs 16 residues. With 5 bases removed from V and 8 bases from J, the gap between germline ends came to 21 bases. CDR1 and CDR2 from the germline V gene are MNHEY and SMNVEV (reference sequence). Written as DNA, the CDR3 is TGTGCCAGCAGTACCCTCGGGGGAGGGACGAACGAAAAACTGTTTTTT. It is translated as CASSTLGGGTNEKLFF.

The CDR3 sequence: CASSPASLSGGGYNEQFF. The CDR3 nucleotides read TGCGCCAGCAGCCCGGCCTCACTTAGCGGGGGGGGCTACAATGAGCAGTTCTTC. This chain links TRBV5-1 with TRBJ2-1; 11 bases are shared with TRBD2. Germline V CDR1 and CDR2: SGHRS, YFSETQ. This CDR3 comprises 18 residues. V dropped 4 bases and J dropped 3; count of bases not matched to a gene: 12.

The genes are TRBV11-2 and TRBJ1-6; no reliable D call. V was clipped by 1 base and J by 11 bases, with 6 bases between them. Germline loops: CDR1 SGHAT, CDR2 FQNNGV. The CDR3 is 12 amino acids. DNA of the CDR3: TGTGCCAGCAGCTTAGTCCCCGCACCCCTCCACTTT. Translated: CASSLVPAPLHF.

The chain recombines TRBV18 with TRBJ1-2; D gene uncertain. This CDR3 has 12 amino acids. Trimming left V 3 bases short and J 8 bases short, with 10 bases between. CDR1 is KGHSH and CDR2 is LQKENI in the germline V gene. CDR3 sequence (DNA): TGTGCCAGCTCACCTGATACGGGAGGCTACACCTTC. Encoded protein: CASSPDTGGYTF. Full variable domain (rest looked up from reference TRBV18 and TRBJ1-2): NAGVMQNPRHLVRRRGQEARLRCSPMKGHSHVYWYRQLPEEGLKFMVYLQKENIIDESGMPKERFSAEFPKEGPSILRIQQVVRGDSAAYFCASSPDTGGYTFGSGTRLTVV.

Many counts were recorded for this clone. The chain links TRBV19 to TRBJ1-2, with 10 bases fitting TRBD1. Trimming removed 8 bases from V and 2 bases from J; junction bases left unmatched: 5. The CDR3 has 14 amino acids. Germline CDR1 is LNHDA and CDR2 is SQIVND (reference sequence). The CDR3 DNA reads TGTGCCAGTGGGGACAGGGGTAGGAACTATGGCTACACCTTC. Protein: CASGDRGRNYGYTF.

This clone was detected only once. This chain links TRBV4-1 with TRBJ2-5, with TRBD1 as a possible D gene (5 bases). V lost 0 bases to trimming and J lost 2 bases, with 13 bases between them. The CDR3 covers 16 residues. CDR1 is MGHRA and CDR2 is YSYEKL in the germline V gene. In DNA form, the CDR3 reads TGCGCCAGCAGCCAAGAAATTGGAGCAGGGCAAGAGACCCAGTACTTC. Encoded protein: CASSQEIGAGQETQYF.

The chain links TRBV11-2 to TRBJ1-1; maybe TRBD1 (6 bases). The V end lost 2 bases, the J end lost 4 bases, and 8 bases lay between the germline ends. The CDR3 spans 13 residues. Germline V gene lookup returns CDR1 SGHAT and CDR2 FQNNGV. In DNA form, the CDR3 reads TGTGCCAGCAGCTTAACAGGGCTCACTGAAGCTTTCTTT. Protein: CASSLTGLTEAFF.

This sequence joins TRBV5-5 and TRBJ1-2, with D tentatively TRBD1 (6 bases). The CDR3 length is 15 residues. CDR1 is SGHKS, CDR2 YYEKEE, per germline (reference sequence). V dropped 3 bases and J dropped 9 bases, with 21 bases sitting between them. CDR3 sequence: CASSSYSTGQGSYTF. Here the CDR3 DNA reads TGTGCCAGCAGCTCGTATAGCACAGGGCAAGGTAGCTACACCTTC. The whole variable domain, remainder taken from reference TRBV5-5 and TRBJ1-2, is DAGVTQSPTHLIKTRGQQVTLRCSPISGHKSVSWYQQVLGQGPQFIFQYYEKEERGRGNFPDRFSARQFPNYSSELNVNALLLGDSALYLCASSSYSTGQGSYTFGSGTRLTVV.

J is TRBJ2-7 and V is TRBV6-5; 7 bases agree with TRBD1. Germline assignment: CDR1 MNHEY and CDR2 SVGAGI. This CDR3 has 15 residues. V was clipped by 1 base and J by 2 bases; unmatched bases: 5. The CDR3 DNA sequence: TGTGCCAGCAGTTACTTGGGGACAGCAGCCTACGAGCAGTACTTC. Translating gives CASSYLGTAAYEQYF.

The chain combines TRBV4-3 with TRBJ2-1; D is perhaps TRBD2 (6 bases). Trimming pared 0 bases from V and 0 bases from J, leaving 15 bases between. This CDR3 has 18 amino acids. Germline V gene sequence: CDR1 LGHNA, CDR2 YSLEER. The CDR3 nucleotides are TGCGCCAGCAGCCAAGATCCTGGGGGGAGGAGCTCCTACAATGAGCAGTTCTTC. Protein product: CASSQDPGGRSSYNEQFF.

V is TRBV4-3 and J is TRBJ1-6; a possible D gene is TRBD1 (5 bases). Germline lookup yields CDR1 LGHNA and CDR2 YSLEER. The CDR3 runs to 16 residues. The V end was cut by 6 bases, the J end by 0 bases, with 12 bases between. This CDR3 is CASRVGVNSYNSPLHF. For the CDR3, the DNA is TGCGCCAGCAGAGTAGGGGTGAACTCCTATAATTCACCCCTCCACTTT.

This clone was counted a few times. This chain links TRBV29-1 with TRBJ2-7, with TRBD1 matching over 9 bases. The CDR3 loop spans 12 amino acids. The V gene end was trimmed by 3 bases and the J gene end by 4 bases; junction bases not matched to a gene: 1. Germline assignment: CDR1 SQVTM and CDR2 ANQGSEA. Written as DNA, the CDR3 is TGCAGCGTTGAGACAGGGGGATACGAGCAGTACTTC. It yields the protein CSVETGGYEQYF.

J is TRBJ1-1 and V is TRBV10-2, with no clear D. Trimming removed 4 bases at V and 0 bases at J, with 6 bases between. This CDR3 comprises 13 residues. Germline CDR1 WSHSY, CDR2 SAAADI. CDR3 nucleotides: TGCGCCAGCAGTGGTCAGATGAACACTGAAGCTTTCTTT. It translates to CASSGQMNTEAFF.

In its sample, this clone was seen once. V and J are TRBV5-1 and TRBJ2-3; D is ambiguous. Trimming took 4 bases from V and 3 from J, leaving 18 bases between them. The length of the CDR3 is 16 residues. Germline lookup yields CDR1 SGHRS and CDR2 YFSETQ. In nucleotides, the CDR3 is TGCGCCAGCAGCCCGAGCGTCGCGGTGAATACAGATACGCAGTATTTT. Translated, it gives CASSPSVAVNTDTQYF.

The chain links TRBV6-5 to TRBJ1-5, with 9 bases fitting TRBD1. Per the germline V gene, CDR1 is MNHEY and CDR2 is SVGAGI. CDR3 length: 15 residues. After removal of 4 bases from V and 9 bases from J, the junction contained 10 bases not matched to a gene. The CDR3 sequence: CASSSQTGGITPQHF. The CDR3 nucleotides are TGTGCCAGCAGTTCCCAAACAGGGGGCATAACGCCCCAGCATTTT.

This rearrangement joins TRBV10-2 to TRBJ2-7, with 7 bases identical to TRBD1. The germline CDR1 and CDR2 sequences are WSHSY and SAAADI. The V and J ends lost 0 bases and 4 bases, in that order; junction bases with no gene match: 3. This CDR3 contains 14 residues. The CDR3 sequence: CASSESPTGYEQYF. For the CDR3, the DNA is TGCGCCAGCAGTGAGTCCCCGACAGGGTACGAGCAGTACTTC.

This chain uses TRBV3-1 (or the pseudogene TRBV3-2) with TRBJ1-4; D might be TRBD1 (6 bases). Germline values: CDR1 LGHDT, CDR2 YNNKEL (reference sequence). The V end lost 4 bases, the J end lost 7 bases, and 16 bases lay between the germline ends. The CDR3 consists of 15 residues. Written as DNA, the CDR3 is TGTGCCAGCAGCCCAATCAGGGGTGGCACTGAAAAACTGTTTTTT. Protein product: CASSPIRGGTEKLFF.

This chain connects TRBV19 to TRBJ1-5, with a possible D match to TRBD1 (6 bases). Looked up from germline, CDR1 is LNHDA and CDR2 is SQIVND (reference sequence). This CDR3 contains 15 residues. Trimming cost V 5 bases and J 2 bases, with 13 bases left between them. CDR3 DNA sequence: TGTGCCAGTAGTGCGGGGGCTGGCGGCAATCAGCCCCAGCATTTT. Its protein is CASSAGAGGNQPQHF.

The chain is built from TRBV5-1 and TRBJ2-3; D gene uncertain. V was pared by 4 bases and J by 0 bases, with 6 bases between. CDR1 and CDR2 (germline): SGHRS, YFSETQ. The length of the CDR3 is 13 residues. CDR3 region: CASSTYSTDTQYF. CDR3 bases: TGCGCCAGCAGCACCTACAGCACAGATACGCAGTATTTT.

The chain combines TRBV29-1 with TRBJ1-1; TRBD1 is a possible D gene (5 bases). V lost 6 bases and J lost 1, with 9 bases in between. The germline V gene encodes CDR1 SQVTM and CDR2 ANQGSEA. CDR3 length equals 12 residues. CDR3 bases: TGCAGCGTGACAGATTCGAACACTGAAGCTTTCTTT. Translating it yields CSVTDSNTEAFF.

The chain recombines TRBV21-1 with TRBJ2-3; TRBD2, as called in the table, went unchecked against the DNA. TRBV21-1 is a pseudogene locus. The CDR3 loop spans 13 amino acids. The CDR3 region is CASRGRRGDTQYF. Written as DNA, the CDR3 is TGTGCCAGCCGCGGGAGGCGGGGAGATACGCAGTATTTT.